The 26 T cell receptor beta chains below all came from one sample that was sequenced in a study of T cells expressing NK-cell markers. Reanalyzing the 5' RACE reads, TCRdb keeps one entry per CDR3 protein, without DNA. The sample table includes approximately 550,000 distinct CDR3 sequences. Specimen: blood T cells: a sorted CD56 or NKG2C T cell subset, CD4+ or CD8+ T cells, or bulk PBMC T cells (not recorded which). The receptors were sampled from a man between 18 and 29 years old in good health.

The gene calls are TRBV29-1 and TRBJ1-5. The CDR3 totals 13 residues. CDR1 and CDR2 from the germline V gene are SQVTM and ANQGSEA. This chain's CDR3 is CSVVGQSDQPQHF.

The V gene is TRBV12-3 or TRBV12-4, the J gene TRBJ2-2; the TRBD2 assignment by TCRdb is unverifiable without DNA. The CDR3 is 17 amino acids. CDR3 sequence: CASTSLRLLAGHGELFF.

This sequence joins TRBV5-1 and TRBJ2-1. Germline assignment: CDR1 SGHRS and CDR2 YFSETQ. The CDR3 length is 14 residues. CDR3 protein: CASSLDYNNNEQFF.

The V call is TRBV27, the J call TRBJ2-2; the D gene TCRdb calls, TRBD2, cannot be checked with no DNA. CDR3 length: 16 amino acids. Germline values: CDR1 MNHEY, CDR2 SMNVEV (reference sequence). The CDR3 sequence is CASSYKRTSNTGELFF.

The rearrangement uses TRBV4-2 and TRBJ2-3; the TCRdb call, TRBD2, lacks DNA for checking. Germline CDR1 is LGHNA and CDR2 is YNFKEQ. The CDR3 sequence is 18 residues long. The CDR3 loop reads CASSRSQGGRAVGVTQYF.

The J gene is TRBJ2-1, the V gene TRBV20-1; the TRBD1 assignment by TCRdb is unverifiable without DNA. The CDR3 runs to 14 residues. The germline gives CDR1 DFQATT, CDR2 SNEGSKA (reference sequence). Here the CDR3 reads CSARVPRTGNEQFF.

The chain is built from TRBV12-3 or TRBV12-4 and TRBJ2-3; TCRdb reports TRBD2, a call that lacks DNA to check it against. The CDR3 consists of 17 residues. CDR3 sequence: CASSPSPTSGSEDTQYF.

The genes are TRBV5-1 and TRBJ2-1; TCRdb's assignment of TRBD1 cannot be checked, as there is no DNA. Per the germline V gene, CDR1 is SGHRS and CDR2 is YFSETQ. The CDR3 runs 12 residues. CDR3: CASSLVSREQFF. Drawing the rest from reference TRBV5-1 and TRBJ2-1, the complete variable domain is KAGVTQTPRYLIKTRGQQVTLSCSPISGHRSVSWYQQTPGQGLQFLFEYFSETQRNKGNFPGRFSGRQFSNSRSEMNVSTLELGDSALYLCASSLVSREQFFGPGTRLTVL.

V is TRBV6-5 and J is TRBJ2-3; absent DNA, TCRdb's TRBD2 call cannot be checked. Germline CDR1 and CDR2: MNHEY and SVGAGI. This CDR3 is 16 amino acids long. The chain's CDR3 is CASSYSLAGAVDTQYF.

The chain links TRBV5-1 to TRBJ1-2; TCRdb proposes TRBD1, but this gene call is untestable without DNA. From germline, CDR1 is SGHRS and CDR2 YFSETQ. The CDR3 is 12 residues long. The CDR3 region is CASRPTGRGYTF.

V gene TRBV4-3 combines with J gene TRBJ1-5; absent DNA, TCRdb's TRBD1 call cannot be checked. This CDR3 region has 18 residues. From germline, CDR1 is LGHNA and CDR2 YSLEER. This CDR3 reads CASSQEILYRESNQPQHF.

J is TRBJ2-5 and V is TRBV5-1; TCRdb designates TRBD1, a call that cannot be tested without DNA. The CDR3 spans 16 residues. Germline CDR1 SGHRS, CDR2 YFSETQ. CDR3 protein: CASRPSRQGWTETQYF.

This chain uses TRBV30 with TRBJ2-3; TCRdb's assignment of TRBD1 cannot be checked, as there is no DNA. CDR1 is GTSNPN and CDR2 is SVGIG in the germline V gene (reference sequence). This CDR3 spans 13 amino acids. The CDR3 sequence is CAWNGGPYDTQYF. Based on the CDR3 plus reference TRBV30 and TRBJ2-3, the full variable domain is SQTIHQWPATLVQPVGSPLSLECTVEGTSNPNLYWYRQAAGRGLQLLFYSVGIGQISSEVPQNLSASRPQDRQFILSSKKLLLSDSGFYLCAWNGGPYDTQYFGPGTRLTVL.

The chain is built from TRBV12-3 or TRBV12-4 and TRBJ1-4; TCRdb designates TRBD1, a call that cannot be tested without DNA. The CDR3 runs 13 residues. CDR3 amino acids: CASTFSGDEKLFF.

V usage is TRBV7-2 and J usage is TRBJ1-5; the TCRdb call, TRBD1, lacks DNA for checking. The V gene's germline CDR1 is SGHTA and CDR2 FQGNSA. The CDR3 loop spans 16 amino acids. CDR3: CASSLGWGGSNQPQHF. The full variable domain, rest sourced from reference TRBV7-2 and TRBJ1-5, is GAGVSQSPSNKVTEKGKDVELRCDPISGHTALYWYRQSLGQGLEFLIYFQGNSAPDKSGLPSDRFSAERTGGSVSTLTIQRTQQEDSAVYLCASSLGWGGSNQPQHFGDGTRLSIL.

The rearrangement links TRBV20-1 to TRBJ2-7; there is no DNA to check the TCRdb D call of TRBD1. The CDR3 loop spans 14 amino acids. The germline V gene has CDR1 DFQATT and CDR2 SNEGSKA (reference sequence). The CDR3 loop reads CSARDQQGAYEQYF.

The chain has TRBV5-1 and TRBJ2-1; TCRdb designates TRBD1, a call that cannot be tested without DNA. Germline CDR1 SGHRS, CDR2 YFSETQ. The CDR3 is 16 residues long. This CDR3 is CASSPDGREAYNEQFF.

The gene calls are TRBV12-3 or TRBV12-4 and TRBJ2-2; TCRdb gives TRBD1 as the D gene, but with no DNA this cannot be confirmed. The CDR3 is 15 residues long. The CDR3 is CASSPQGRWGGELFF.

The CDR3 here is CASSRGYGNTIYF. This rearrangement joins TRBV14 to TRBJ1-3. This CDR3 has 13 amino acids. The V gene's germline CDR1 is SGHDN and CDR2 FVKESK.

The V gene is TRBV5-1, the J gene TRBJ2-3; no DNA is available, so the TRBD2 call from TCRdb remains unchecked. CDR3 size: 16 residues. Germline V CDR1 and CDR2: SGHRS, YFSETQ. The CDR3: CASSSTNTAITDTQYF. Full variable domain (outside the CDR3, taken from reference TRBV5-1 and TRBJ2-3): KAGVTQTPRYLIKTRGQQVTLSCSPISGHRSVSWYQQTPGQGLQFLFEYFSETQRNKGNFPGRFSGRQFSNSRSEMNVSTLELGDSALYLCASSSTNTAITDTQYFGPGTRLTVL.

The V call is TRBV5-1, the J call TRBJ2-1; TCRdb designates TRBD1, a call that cannot be tested without DNA. This CDR3 contains 15 residues. CDR1 is SGHRS and CDR2 is YFSETQ in the germline V gene. CDR3 amino acids: CASSPDRVRHNEQFF.

The V gene is TRBV2, the J gene TRBJ2-7; with no DNA, the TCRdb D assignment of TRBD1 cannot be verified. Looked up from germline, CDR1 is SNHLY and CDR2 is FYNNEI. The CDR3 is made up of 14 amino acids. Here the CDR3 reads CASSATGFSHEQYF.

This chain uses TRBV7-9 with TRBJ2-1; the TCRdb D gene call, TRBD1, has no DNA to confirm it. Per germline, CDR1 SEHNR and CDR2 FQNEAQ (reference sequence). The length of the CDR3 is 14 residues. CDR3 loop: CASSGKDGGNEQFF.

The chain employs TRBV12-3 or TRBV12-4 and TRBJ2-1; without DNA, the TCRdb call of TRBD1 cannot be checked. The CDR3 loop spans 13 amino acids. This CDR3 is CASSPDRVSEQFF.

The V call is TRBV7-6, the J call TRBJ2-1; the TCRdb D gene call, TRBD1, has no DNA to confirm it. CDR1 is SGHVS and CDR2 is FNYEAQ in the germline V gene. CDR3 length: 15 residues. CDR3 loop: CASSTLGGQYNEQFF.

The CDR3 is CASSLILGGELFF. The rearrangement joins TRBV7-6 to TRBJ2-2. The CDR3 totals 13 residues. Germline CDR1 and CDR2: SGHVS and FNYEAQ.